The clone carrying this T cell receptor beta chain was found once. The antigen remains unidentified. TCRdb ran MiXCR on the reads and lists one entry per CDR3 protein. This table holds over 95,000 distinct CDR3 sequences, 30% found once. This specimen belongs to a study of T cell repertoires in cytomegalovirus infection. Study overall: It was recently identified HLA-C-restricted and well-studied HLA-B-restricted CMV epitopes that the study used.

Germline V CDR1 and CDR2: SGHKS, YYEKEE (reference sequence). The CDR3 has 13 amino acids. Trimming at V came to 0 bases and at J to 8 bases, leaving 2 bases not matched to a gene. The clonotype was recovered from a human donor in good health (CMV status not recorded). Some clones in this sample may be carry-over from other donors' samples. Here the sequenced sample was CD8+ T cells from cultured PBMCs, taken from culture after CMV antigen stimulation. The rearrangement joins TRBV5-5 to TRBJ2-1, with 7 bases aligning to TRBD1. CDR3 bases: TGTGCCAGCAGCTTGGACAGGGGATATGAGCAGTTCTTC. Protein sequence: CASSLDRGYEQFF.